This T cell receptor (beta chain) is drawn from a study of cytomegalovirus exposure and HLA in healthy donors. Overall study findings and caveats: Some public TCRs appeared in many individuals, while most sequences were rare. A later analysis revealed that TCR association rates differed between HLA loci, peaking at DRB1 and bottoming out at HLA-C. Across donors, presence/absence analyses took sequencing depth to be roughly uniform.

Use of 60 Vbeta and 13 Jbeta primers characterized the PCR. This table comes from immunoSEQ multiplex PCR, and its TCRdb copy is limited to in-frame clones, with some not included. The sample yields some 250,000 clones, about 80% seen once. This clone was seen a single time. The antigen is undetermined. V gave up 2 bases and J gave up 4 bases, with 6 bases separating them. Germline V gene sequence: CDR1 MDHEN, CDR2 SYDVKM. CDR3 length: 12 residues. The sequencing input was PBMCs. The rearrangement joins TRBV28 to TRBJ2-7; D gene unclear. This sequence originates from a woman aged 60-75 years in good health and CMV-seropositive. CDR3 residues: CASSLTQYEQYF. In DNA, the CDR3 is TGTGCCAGCAGTTTAACCCAGTACGAGCAGTACTTC.